Listed here are 32 T cell receptor beta chains from one sample, sequenced in a study of cytomegalovirus exposure and HLA in healthy donors. 60 Vbeta and 13 Jbeta primers were used in PCR. Method: immunoSEQ multiplex PCR; TCRdb's copy keeps in-frame clones and lacks some. The table records some 170,000 clones, 80% to 90% of them present only once. The material sequenced was PBMCs. Every receptor here comes from a young woman in good health and CMV-seropositive.

The rearrangement links TRBV7-2 to TRBJ1-5; D ambiguous. With 2 bases removed from V and 0 bases from J, the gap between germline ends came to 11 bases. Germline V gene sequence: CDR1 SGHTA, CDR2 FQGNSA. This CDR3 is built from 16 residues. CDR3 DNA: TGTGCCAGCAGCTTAATGTCTCCCTATAGCAATCAGCCCCAGCATTTT. Translation gives CASSLMSPYSNQPQHF.

This CDR3 reads CASGALAAYGYTF. Written as DNA, the CDR3 is TGTGCCAGTGGGGCTCTTGCGGCCTATGGCTACACCTTC. V and J are TRBV19 and TRBJ1-2, with D tentatively TRBD1 (5 bases). The germline CDR1 and CDR2 sequences are LNHDA and SQIVND (reference sequence). The CDR3 is 13 residues long. Trimming left V 8 bases short and J 4 bases short, with 14 bases between.

The chain employs TRBV19 and TRBJ2-3; D may be TRBD2 (6 bases). V was clipped by 3 bases and J by 1 base, with 11 bases between them. CDR3 length: 15 residues. The germline V gene has CDR1 LNHDA and CDR2 SQIVND (reference sequence). The CDR3 region is CASSMGGVGTDTQYF. The CDR3, as DNA: TGTGCCAGTAGTATGGGGGGAGTGGGCACAGATACGCAGTATTTT. The whole variable domain, filled in from reference TRBV19 and TRBJ2-3, reads DGGITQSPKYLFRKEGQNVTLSCEQNLNHDAMYWYRQDPGQGLRLIYYSQIVNDFQKGDIAEGYSVSREKKESFPLTVTSAQKNPTAFYLCASSMGGVGTDTQYFGPGTRLTVL.

J is TRBJ2-7 and V is TRBV5-1; possible D gene TRBD2, 5 bases. CDR3 size: 18 residues. The V gene's germline CDR1 is SGHRS and CDR2 YFSETQ. Deletions cut 0 bases from V and 4 bases from J, with 23 bases between. As DNA, the CDR3 is TGCGCCAGCAGCTTGGGATCGGCAGGTAAGAGTTGGAGGTACGAGCAGTACTTC. It translates to CASSLGSAGKSWRYEQYF.

V gene TRBV25-1 combines with J gene TRBJ2-7, with D unresolved. Trimming took 6 bases from V and 0 from J, leaving 9 bases between them. The CDR3 has 13 amino acids. Per the germline V gene, CDR1 is MGHDK and CDR2 is SYGVNS. CDR3 coding DNA: TGTGCCAGCAGCCAAACAGACTCCTACGAGCAGTACTTC. Translated, it gives CASSQTDSYEQYF.

Comments on this clone: Other DNA sequences in this sample translate to the same CDR3. The chain has TRBV27 and TRBJ1-1; 9 bases line up with TRBD1. The CDR3 extends over 12 amino acids. With V trimmed by 6 bases and J by 4 bases, 0 bases remained unmatched. CDR1 MNHEY and CDR2 SMNVEV come from the germline V gene (reference sequence). The CDR3 reads CASRTGGTEAFF. CDR3 nucleotides: TGTGCCAGCAGGACAGGGGGCACTGAAGCTTTCTTT.

The V gene is TRBV6-5, the J gene TRBJ1-4, with a possible D match to TRBD1 (6 bases). The CDR3 is made up of 15 amino acids. V was cut by 5 bases and J by 7 bases, with 17 bases left in between. The germline gives CDR1 MNHEY, CDR2 SVGAGI. The CDR3 bases are TGTGCCAGCAGTCGGACAGTGGGGCCGGGTGAAAAACTGTTTTTT. Protein: CASSRTVGPGEKLFF.

The V and J genes are TRBV28 and TRBJ1-5; D uncertain. V shed 3 bases and J shed 0 bases, with 6 bases lying between them. The length of the CDR3 is 14 residues. Germline CDR1 is MDHEN and CDR2 is SYDVKM. The chain's CDR3 is CASSFVYSNQPQHF. CDR3 sequence (DNA): TGTGCCAGCAGTTTTGTCTATAGCAATCAGCCCCAGCATTTT.

The J gene is TRBJ2-5, the V gene TRBV29-1, with 9 bases matching TRBD1. The better agreement between TRBJ2-7 and the DNA end casts doubt on the J call. The CDR3 covers 13 residues. Germline CDR1 SQVTM, CDR2 ANQGSEA. CDR3 region: CSVAGTGSYEQYF. The CDR3, as DNA: TGCAGCGTAGCCGGGACAGGGTCCTACGAGCAGTACTTC.

V and J are TRBV28 and TRBJ2-3, with 8 bases aligning to TRBD2. This CDR3 is built from 15 residues. Germline assignment: CDR1 MDHEN and CDR2 SYDVKM. V shed 5 bases and J 5 bases; nucleotides not matched to a gene: 9. The CDR3 region has the DNA TGTGCCAGCAGTCCCCCAGCGGGGGCGGTAGATACGCAGTATTTT. It codes for CASSPPAGAVDTQYF.

V usage is TRBV5-6 and J usage is TRBJ1-2, with TRBD1 as a possible D gene (5 bases). Germline V gene data show CDR1 as SGHDT and CDR2 as YYEEEE. The CDR3 consists of 13 residues. Between the trimmed V and J ends, which lost 5 bases and 7 bases, there was a span of 15 bases. The DNA of the CDR3 is TGTGCCAGCAGATCGTGGGGCGGGGCTGGCTACACCTTC. Its protein product is CASRSWGGAGYTF.

The chain is built from TRBV6-1 and TRBJ2-1; D may be TRBD2 (6 bases). The CDR3 is 14 amino acids. V shed 3 bases and J shed 5 bases, with 11 bases lying between them. Germline V gives CDR1 MNHNS, CDR2 SASEGT. The CDR3 DNA reads TGTGCCAGCAGTGAGGGGCCGGGGGACAATGAGCAGTTCTTC. As protein: CASSEGPGDNEQFF.

The chain couples TRBV7-9 to TRBJ2-5; D is uncertain. V was trimmed by 10 bases and J by 1 base, leaving 10 bases between them. Germline CDR1 and CDR2: SEHNR and FQNEAQ (reference sequence). The CDR3 is 12 residues long. Here the CDR3 DNA reads TGTGCCACTTCAGGTTTCCAAGAGACCCAGTACTTC. As protein: CATSGFQETQYF.

This chain links TRBV14 with TRBJ1-6; tentatively, D is TRBD1 (6 bases). Trimming shortened V by 4 bases and J by 10 bases, and 11 bases separated the two germline ends. The CDR3 runs 13 residues. Germline V gene lookup returns CDR1 SGHDN and CDR2 FVKESK. The CDR3, as DNA: TGTGCCAGCAGCCGACAGGTGCCCTCACCCCTCCACTTT. It translates to CASSRQVPSPLHF. The whole variable domain, remainder taken from reference TRBV14 and TRBJ1-6, is EAGVTQFPSHSVIEKGQTVTLRCDPISGHDNLYWYRRVMGKEIKFLLHFVKESKQDESGMPNNRFLAERTGGTYSTLKVQPAELEDSGVYFCASSRQVPSPLHFGNGTRLTVT.

In this sample, this clone turned up a few times. The chain uses TRBV5-6 and TRBJ1-2, with TRBD1 matching 8 bases. V dropped 0 bases and J dropped 3; count of bases not matched to a gene: 10. The CDR3 has 17 amino acids. The germline gives CDR1 SGHDT, CDR2 YYEEEE. CDR3: CASSLVGTGFGDYGYTF. CDR3 sequence (DNA): TGTGCCAGCAGCTTGGTGGGGACAGGCTTTGGAGACTATGGCTACACCTTC. The entire variable domain, with the rest obtained from reference TRBV5-6 and TRBJ1-2, is as follows: DAGVTQSPTHLIKTRGQQVTLRCSPKSGHDTVSWYQQALGQGPQFIFQYYEEEERQRGNFPDRFSGHQFPNYSSELNVNALLLGDSALYLCASSLVGTGFGDYGYTFGSGTRLTVV.

V usage is TRBV6-4 and J usage is TRBJ1-1; a weak D match, TRBD1 (5 bases). This CDR3 comprises 16 residues. The V and J ends lost 5 bases and 1 base respectively, with 17 bases between them. CDR1 and CDR2 from the germline V gene are MRHNA and SNTAGT. The chain's CDR3 is CASSIKGDWTNTEAFF. Written as DNA, the CDR3 is TGTGCCAGCAGTATTAAAGGGGACTGGACGAACACTGAAGCTTTCTTT.

Here the CDR3 reads CASSARDWNGELFF. CDR3 bases: TGTGCCAGCAGCGCCCGGGACTGGAACGGGGAGCTGTTTTTT. The V gene is TRBV7-2, the J gene TRBJ2-2; a possible D gene is TRBD2 (6 bases). Germline V gives CDR1 SGHTA, CDR2 FQGNSA. V shed 5 bases and J shed 7 bases, with 14 bases lying between them. The CDR3 extends over 14 amino acids.

This clone was counted once. The J gene is TRBJ1-5, the V gene TRBV25-1; D not certain. The V and J ends lost 3 bases and 5 bases respectively, with 11 bases between them. Looked up from germline, CDR1 is MGHDK and CDR2 is SYGVNS. This CDR3 is built from 14 residues. This CDR3 is CASSDWARDQPQHF. For the CDR3, the DNA is TGTGCCAGCAGTGATTGGGCACGAGATCAGCCCCAGCATTTT.

This clone was seen a handful of times. The CDR3 sequence: CASSSGGARNSPLHF. CDR3 nucleotide sequence: TGCGCCAGCAGCTCGGGGGGGGCGAGGAATTCACCCCTCCACTTT. This rearrangement joins TRBV5-1 to TRBJ1-6, with D maybe TRBD1 (6 bases). The CDR3 length is 15 residues. Trimming shortened V by 3 bases and J by 7 bases, and 14 bases separated the two germline ends. In germline, CDR1 is SGHRS, CDR2 YFSETQ.

The chain joins TRBV29-1 to TRBJ2-1; D perhaps matches TRBD1 (5 bases). Trimming left V 4 bases short and J 4 bases short, with 11 bases between. Germline V gene lookup returns CDR1 SQVTM and CDR2 ANQGSEA. This CDR3 is built from 13 residues. CDR3 loop: CSVGQGTYNEQFF. The DNA for the CDR3 is TGCAGCGTTGGGCAGGGTACTTACAATGAGCAGTTCTTC.

This chain connects TRBV10-3 to TRBJ1-5, with 9 nucleotides matching TRBD1. V trimming: 3 bases; J trimming: 5 bases; junction bases outside the gene matches: 2. Germline CDR1 and CDR2: ENHRY and SYGVKD. The CDR3 runs to 14 residues. CDR3 loop: CAISDRQGDQPQHF. CDR3 in DNA: TGTGCCATCAGTGACCGACAGGGGGATCAGCCCCAGCATTTT.

This chain uses TRBV6-5 with TRBJ2-5; 7 bases match TRBD2. The CDR3 is made up of 14 amino acids. Germline values: CDR1 MNHEY, CDR2 SVGAGI. With 6 bases clipped from V and 3 bases from J, the junction kept 7 bases outside the gene matches. The CDR3 loop is CASRPLAAEETQYF. The CDR3 DNA reads as TGTGCCAGCAGGCCTCTAGCGGCGGAAGAGACCCAGTACTTC.

The chain joins TRBV6-5 to TRBJ1-4; 7 bases match TRBD1. The V gene's germline CDR1 is MNHEY and CDR2 SVGAGI. This CDR3 region has 13 residues. V shed 9 bases, J shed 1 base, and the junction held 2 bases outside the gene matches. The CDR3 sequence is CARRDRTNEKLFF. In DNA, the CDR3 is TGTGCCAGGAGGGACAGAACTAATGAAAAACTGTTTTTT.

The sample holds one count of this clone. This chain links TRBV6-1 with TRBJ2-1; TRBD1 might be the D (5 bases). V was clipped by 2 bases and J by 8 bases, with 10 bases between them. This CDR3 region has 13 residues. Germline CDR1 MNHNS, CDR2 SASEGT. CDR3 loop: CASSEQGNDEQFF. CDR3 DNA sequence: TGTGCCAGCAGTGAACAGGGTAACGATGAGCAGTTCTTC.

The rearrangement joins TRBV7-2 to TRBJ2-7, with 10 bases fitting TRBD2. J gave up 2 bases and V 4 bases, and 5 bases lay outside the gene matches. CDR1 is SGHTA, CDR2 FQGNSA, per germline. The CDR3 is made up of 15 amino acids. The CDR3: CASSYKSGGAYEQYF. The CDR3 region has the DNA TGTGCCAGCAGCTATAAGAGCGGGGGGGCCTACGAGCAGTACTTC.

The chain has TRBV7-2 and TRBJ1-1; D is unclear. This CDR3 is 12 amino acids long. V was trimmed by 1 base and J by 8 bases, leaving 8 bases between them. Germline CDR1 SGHTA, CDR2 FQGNSA. The chain's CDR3 is CASSLDGAEAFF. The CDR3 coding sequence is TGTGCCAGCAGCTTAGACGGAGCCGAAGCTTTCTTT.

The chain employs TRBV7-2 and TRBJ2-7, with D tentatively TRBD2 (6 bases). Germline V CDR1 and CDR2: SGHTA, FQGNSA. Trimming left V 4 bases short and J 4 bases short, with 14 bases between. This CDR3 comprises 14 residues. The CDR3 DNA follows: TGTGCCAGCAGCTGGACCAGGGAGGCTTACGAGCAGTACTTC. This translates into CASSWTREAYEQYF.

The table lists this clone with a few counts. The chain uses TRBV30 and TRBJ1-3; a possible D gene is TRBD1 (6 bases). In germline, CDR1 is GTSNPN, CDR2 SVGIG (reference sequence). Trimming stripped 2 bases from V and 0 bases from J, with 17 bases between. The length of the CDR3 is 17 residues. The CDR3 nucleotides are TGTGCCTGGAGTCTTATACGACAGGTCAGCTCTGGAAACACCATATATTTT. It specifies CAWSLIRQVSSGNTIYF.

The V and J genes are TRBV7-6 and TRBJ2-1; 7 bases agree with TRBD1. Germline CDR1 and CDR2: SGHVS and FNYEAQ. There are 15 residues in the CDR3. V shed 5 bases and J 1 base; nucleotides not matched to a gene: 5. The CDR3 region is CASSAIQGSYNEQFF. The CDR3 coding sequence is TGTGCCAGCAGCGCGATACAGGGGTCCTACAATGAGCAGTTCTTC.

The chain couples TRBV5-4 to TRBJ1-6; the D is unclear. Deletions cut 6 bases from V and 10 bases from J, with 20 bases between. Germline lookup yields CDR1 SGHNT and CDR2 YYREEE (reference sequence). This CDR3 region has 15 residues. CDR3 bases: TGTGCCAGCACCCCTAATCACGAGGCCTACTCACCCCTCCACTTT. This sequence encodes CASTPNHEAYSPLHF.

The chain couples TRBV18 to TRBJ2-7; tentative D call: TRBD2 (7 bases). The CDR3 runs 15 residues. The V and J ends lost 2 bases and 2 bases respectively, with 13 bases between them. Per germline, CDR1 KGHSH and CDR2 LQKENI. The CDR3 reads CASSPMGGGPYEQYF. The CDR3 DNA reads as TGTGCCAGCTCACCAATGGGCGGGGGCCCCTACGAGCAGTACTTC.

The chain links TRBV27 to TRBJ1-1, with D perhaps TRBD1 (6 bases). Germline V gene sequence: CDR1 MNHEY, CDR2 SMNVEV (reference sequence). The CDR3 consists of 14 residues. V lost 6 bases and J lost 0, with 11 bases in between. Here the CDR3 DNA reads TGTGCCAGCAGGGATACAGGGTTGAACACTGAAGCTTTCTTT. Translation gives CASRDTGLNTEAFF.